This TCR beta chain was captured by sequencing in a study of preoperative IRX-2 immunotherapy in early breast cancer. Libraries were prepared by immunoSEQ multiplex PCR; TCRdb keeps only in-frame clonotypes and omits some of them. Among under 30,000 clones, 70% to 90% were seen once, and the ten largest hold roughly 30%. Noted treatment: preoperative locoregional IRX-2 cytokine immunotherapy. This phase Ib study tested locoregional IRX-2 cytokine immunotherapy given before surgery. Sequencing was performed on tumor tissue, taken after IRX-2 immunotherapy. The clonotype comes from a human donor with breast cancer.

CDR3: CASSGIAGGSGNTIYF. The CDR3 DNA follows: TGTGCCAGCAGCGGGATCGCAGGGGGCTCTGGAAACACCATATATTTT. The rearrangement uses TRBV5-4 and TRBJ1-3; TRBD1 matches 7 bases. There are 16 residues in the CDR3. The germline V gene encodes CDR1 SGHNT and CDR2 YYREEE (reference sequence). Trimming cost V 4 bases and J 0 bases; bases outside gene matches: 7.